The following is a T cell receptor beta chain sequence with its context. The antigen is undetermined. The PCR ran on 60 Vbeta and 13 Jbeta primers. Libraries were prepared by immunoSEQ multiplex PCR; TCRdb keeps only in-frame clonotypes and omits some of them. This table lists tens of thousands of clones. Unrecorded immune exposures were likely, despite nominal health at sampling. This specimen belongs to a study of cytomegalovirus exposure and HLA in healthy donors. Germline CDR1 reads KGHSH; CDR2 reads LQKENI. The CDR3 has 17 amino acids. V was clipped by 3 bases and J by 5 bases; unmatched bases: 16. Whole-study findings and limits: Another analysis was done later, and it associated over 15,000 TCR beta sequences with HLA alleles at 0.05 false discovery rate. Rare sequences made up most TCRs, while some public TCRs were found in many donors. Cytomegalovirus-associated status was assigned to roughly 160 TCR beta chains.

Sequencing was carried out using PBMCs. J is TRBJ2-7 and V is TRBV18; 7 nucleotides agree with TRBD2. This TCR was sampled from a woman in her forties in good health and CMV-seropositive. The CDR3 loop is CASSPSPFRREPHEQYF. CDR3 DNA: TGTGCCAGCTCACCGAGCCCCTTTAGGCGGGAGCCCCACGAGCAGTACTTC. Filled out from reference TRBV18 and TRBJ2-7, the complete variable domain reads NAGVMQNPRHLVRRRGQEARLRCSPMKGHSHVYWYRQLPEEGLKFMVYLQKENIIDESGMPKERFSAEFPKEGPSILRIQQVVRGDSAAYFCASSPSPFRREPHEQYFGPGTRLTVT.